The present T cell receptor (beta chain) was sequenced within a study of T cell responses to AZD1222 COVID-19 vaccine. About this clone: Its target is not known.

General observations from the study: Donors were largely white British and mainly female; clonal diversity was possibly underestimated. Reportedly, nearly half the spike-specific TCRs target unmutated variant regions. Repertoires were obtained solely post-peak T cell response.

CDR1 is MNHEY, CDR2 SVGAGI, per germline. With 8 bases removed from V and 2 bases from J, the gap between germline ends came to 11 bases. The CDR3 loop spans 13 amino acids. TCRdb's copy holds only in-frame clones and misses some; the assay was immunoSEQ multiplex PCR. The top ten clones hold approximately 7.1% of a sample with some 110,000 clones, approximately 90% of them seen once. The chain employs TRBV6-5 and TRBJ2-3; D possibly matches TRBD1 or TRBD2 (5 bases each). The source was peripheral blood, collected 28 days after the second AZD1222 dose. This receptor was taken from an adult who received the AZD1222 COVID-19 vaccine. The CDR3 is CASVGENTDTQYF. The CDR3 DNA is TGTGCCAGCGTAGGGGAGAACACAGATACGCAGTATTTT.